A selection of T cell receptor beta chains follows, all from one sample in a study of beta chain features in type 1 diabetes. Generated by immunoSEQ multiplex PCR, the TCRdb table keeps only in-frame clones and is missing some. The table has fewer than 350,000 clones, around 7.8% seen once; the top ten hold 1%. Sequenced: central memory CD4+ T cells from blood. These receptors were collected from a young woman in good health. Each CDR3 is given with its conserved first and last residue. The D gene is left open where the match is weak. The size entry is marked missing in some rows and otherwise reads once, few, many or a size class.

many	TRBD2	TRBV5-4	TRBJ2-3	TGTGCCAGCAGCTTGGGGGCGGGGGTTAGCACAGATACGCAGTATTTT	CASSLGAGVSTDTQYF
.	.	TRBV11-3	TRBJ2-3	TGTGCCAGCAGCTTAGGGCGCCCTCGGGGACCCCAAGATACGCAGTATTTT	CASSLGRPRGPQDTQYF
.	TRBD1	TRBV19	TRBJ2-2	TGTGCCAGTAGTATCCGGGACAGGGGGCGAGTAGCCGGGGAGCTGTTTTTT	CASSIRDRGRVAGELFF
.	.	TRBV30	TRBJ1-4	TGTGCCTGGAGTGCCAATGGGGAAAAACTGTTTTTT	CAWSANGEKLFF
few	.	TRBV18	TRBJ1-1	TGTGCCAGTCTTCGAGGGGGTGTCAACACTGAAGCTTTCTTT	CASLRGGVNTEAFF
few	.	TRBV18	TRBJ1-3	TGTGCCAGCTCACCACCGCAGGGCTCTGGAAACACCATATATTTT	CASSPPQGSGNTIYF
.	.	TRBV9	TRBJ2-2	TGTGCCAGCAGCGTTAGTGGCACCGGGGAGCTGTTTTTT	CASSVSGTGELFF
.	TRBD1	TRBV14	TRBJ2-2	TGTGCCAGCAGCCACCTCATCAGGAGACAGGGGGTCACCGGGGAGCTGTTTTTT	CASSHLIRRQGVTGELFF
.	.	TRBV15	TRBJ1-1	TGTGCCACCAGCAGAGGGGTGACAGCGAACACTGAAGCTTTCTTT	CATSRGVTANTEAFF
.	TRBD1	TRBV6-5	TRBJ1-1	TGTGCCAGCAGTTCGACAGGGATCGCGAACACTGAAGCTTTCTTT	CASSSTGIANTEAFF
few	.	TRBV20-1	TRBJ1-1	TGCAGTGCTAGTAGGGGTGAAGCTTTCTTT	CSASRGEAFF
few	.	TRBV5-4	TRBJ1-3	TGTGCCAGCAGCCAACAGCAGTCGGGAAACACCATATATTTT	CASSQQQSGNTIYF
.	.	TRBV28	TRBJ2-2	TGTGCCAGCAGTTTTGGGGGGAACACCGGGGAGCTGTTTTTT	CASSFGGNTGELFF
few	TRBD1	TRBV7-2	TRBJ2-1	TGTGCCAGCAGCCCCGAACAGGGGTCTCAGTGGCAGTTCTTC	CASSPEQGSQWQFF
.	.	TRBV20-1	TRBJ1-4	TGCAGTGCTAGGGGGAGTGAAAAACTGTTTTTT	CSARGSEKLFF
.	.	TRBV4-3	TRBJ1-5	TGCGCCAGCAGCCAGTTCCGAGAGTCGGGGGTACAGCCCCAGCATTTT	CASSQFRESGVQPQHF
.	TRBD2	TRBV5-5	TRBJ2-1	TGTGCCAGCAGCTTGTCCGGACTAGCGGGATACGATGAGCAGTTCTTC	CASSLSGLAGYDEQFF
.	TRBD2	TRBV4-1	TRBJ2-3	TGCGCCAGCGGGGGGGTCGGGTTTCTCAAGACAGATACGCAGTATTTT	CASGGVGFLKTDTQYF
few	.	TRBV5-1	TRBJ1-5	TGCGCCAGCAGCCCGGACCCGCATGCTCAGCCCCAGCATTTT	CASSPDPHAQPQHF
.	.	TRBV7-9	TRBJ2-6	TGTGCCAGCAGCCGGCCGGGCTCTGGGGCCAACGTCCTGACTTTC	CASSRPGSGANVLTF
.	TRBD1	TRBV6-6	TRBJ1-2	TGTGCCAGCAGTTACGGGGACAGGGGGCAGGGCGGCTACACCTTC	CASSYGDRGQGGYTF
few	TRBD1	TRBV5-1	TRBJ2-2	TGCGCCAGCAGCTTCGAGGGGGCGCGCACCGGGGAGCTGTTTTTT	CASSFEGARTGELFF
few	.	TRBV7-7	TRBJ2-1	TGTGCCAGCAGCCCCGGCGTGGGCTACAATGAGCAGTTCTTC	CASSPGVGYNEQFF
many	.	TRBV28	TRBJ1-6	TGTGCCAGCAGGTCGTCGAGCTCCTATAATTCACCCCTCCACTTT	CASRSSSSYNSPLHF
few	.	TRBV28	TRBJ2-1	TGTGCCAGCAGAAAGCAGGTTTTTCTCCTCCGGGACAATGAGCAGTTCTTC	CASRKQVFLLRDNEQFF
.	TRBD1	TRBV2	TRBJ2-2	TGTGCCAGCAGGGAACAGGGGGCGGTGACCGGGGAGCTGTTTTTT	CASREQGAVTGELFF
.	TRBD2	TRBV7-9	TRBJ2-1	TGTGCCAGCAGTCGTCGGACTAGCGGGATTTCCTACAATGAGCAGTTCTTC	CASSRRTSGISYNEQFF
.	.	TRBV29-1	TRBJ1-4	TGCAGCGCCGTATCGGGGGTGGGTAATGAAAAACTGTTTTTT	CSAVSGVGNEKLFF
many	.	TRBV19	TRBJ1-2	TGTGCCAGTAGTTTTACAGGGAACTATGGCTACACCTTC	CASSFTGNYGYTF